Presented here are 8 T cell receptor beta chains from one specimen sequenced in a study of Ad26.COV2.S vaccination and SARS-CoV-2 variants. Described treatment: roughly 19 received Ad26.COV2.S at low or high dose, single or two shots; about 5 received placebo; per-sample allocation not given. Sampling happened 63 days after the first vaccine or placebo injection. Assay used: immunoSEQ multiplex PCR; TCRdb lists only in-frame clones, some missing. This sample has under 250,000 clones, with around 90% found just once. The sample was peripheral blood, taken in a trial of Ad26.COV2.S vaccine versus placebo. The receptors come from a person between 18 and 59 years old who received the Ad26.COV2.S COVID-19 vaccine or a placebo.

The chain employs TRBV9 and TRBJ2-1; D not resolved. Looked up from germline, CDR1 is SGDLS and CDR2 is YYNGEE. The CDR3 length is 13 residues. With 3 bases removed from V and 9 bases from J, the gap between germline ends came to 13 bases. In DNA form, the CDR3 reads TGTGCCAGCAGCGGAGGAGCAAGAGTTGAGCAGTTCTTC. Amino acid sequence: CASSGGARVEQFF.

The V gene is TRBV30, the J gene TRBJ1-5, with D possibly matching TRBD1 (5 bases). V was cut by 1 base and J by 4 bases, with 5 bases left in between. The germline V gene has CDR1 GTSNPN and CDR2 SVGIG (reference sequence). CDR3 size: 12 residues. The CDR3 nucleotides are TGTGCCTGGAGTGGGGGGAATCAGCCCCAGCATTTT. This codes for CAWSGGNQPQHF.

Note on this clone: At the DNA level, this CDR3 is encoded by other sequences in the same sample as well. V and J are TRBV9 and TRBJ1-4; D is undetermined. Germline V CDR1 and CDR2: SGDLS, YYNGEE. The CDR3 has 14 residues. V was shortened by 0 bases and J by 5 bases, with 8 bases between the two germline ends. The CDR3 bases are TGTGCCAGCAGCGTAGGTGTGCAGAATGAAAAACTGTTTTTT. As protein: CASSVGVQNEKLFF.

The rearrangement joins TRBV6-5 to TRBJ2-7, with D possibly matching TRBD1 (6 bases). Deletions cut 6 bases from V and 3 bases from J, with 12 bases between. There are 13 residues in the CDR3. Germline loops: CDR1 MNHEY, CDR2 SVGAGI. The CDR3 spells CASRRQALYEQYF. CDR3 sequence (DNA): TGTGCCAGCAGAAGACAGGCCCTCTACGAGCAGTACTTC.

V and J are TRBV27 and TRBJ1-1; D possibly corresponds to TRBD1 (5 bases). CDR1 is MNHEY, CDR2 SMNVEV, per germline (reference sequence). Trimming left V 3 bases short and J 1 base short, with 9 bases between. CDR3 length equals 14 residues. CDR3 DNA: TGTGCCAGCAGTTTCGGGGCCAGGAACACTGAAGCTTTCTTT. Amino acid sequence: CASSFGARNTEAFF.

V usage is TRBV28 and J usage is TRBJ2-2; TRBD1 matches at 10 bases. The germline gives CDR1 MDHEN, CDR2 SYDVKM. J lost 8 bases, V lost 6 bases, and 12 bases had no gene match. CDR3 length: 16 residues. The CDR3 is CASRTDRGFSLGELFF. DNA of the CDR3: TGTGCCAGCAGGACGGACAGGGGGTTTTCTTTAGGGGAGCTGTTTTTT.

The chain has TRBV6-5 and TRBJ2-1; D is uncertain. Germline V lookup: CDR1 MNHEY, CDR2 SVGAGI. The CDR3 is made up of 14 amino acids. The V and J ends lost 0 bases and 4 bases respectively, with 7 bases between them. CDR3 DNA sequence: TGTGCCAGCAGTTACTCGAGGCTGTACAATGAGCAGTTCTTC. Translated, it gives CASSYSRLYNEQFF.

The chain couples TRBV9 to TRBJ2-7; D is uncertain. The CDR3 totals 16 residues. CDR1 is SGDLS and CDR2 is YYNGEE in the germline V gene. Trimming removed 0 bases from V and 2 bases from J, with 15 bases in between. The CDR3 DNA reads as TGTGCCAGCAGCGTAGGAAGGGTTTGGTCGGCCTACGAGCAGTACGTC. Translated: CASSVGRVWSAYEQYV.